This T cell receptor beta chain was found in a study of T cell responses to AZD1222 COVID-19 vaccine. Overall study: Samples with a second dose at about 4 or about 12 weeks were pooled together.

With regard to this clone: Its target is unknown.

This CDR3 is 12 amino acids long. Trimming took off 5 bases at V and 5 bases at J, with 12 bases between the two ends. From germline, CDR1 is SQVTM and CDR2 ANQGSEA. The study's findings and limits: Repertoires were sampled only after the peak T cell response.

The assay was immunoSEQ multiplex PCR, and TCRdb's table has in-frame clones only and misses some. Here the sample spans over 150,000 clones, 75% to 90% being singletons. The V call is TRBV29-1, the J call TRBJ2-5; a weak D match, TRBD2 (6 bases). The sequence was collected from an adult in good health. Sequencing used peripheral blood, obtained on day 0 of AZD1222 vaccination. The CDR3 region is CSVSPAGETQYF. CDR3 DNA sequence: TGCAGCGTTAGCCCCGCGGGGGAGACCCAGTACTTC.